The present T cell receptor (beta chain) was sequenced within a study of cytomegalovirus exposure and HLA in healthy donors. Study-wide results and caveats: A later analysis found that most CMV-associated TCR beta chains appeared HLA-restricted. Cytomegalovirus-associated status was assigned to 164 TCR beta chains. There were some public TCRs occurring in many donors, but most TCR sequences were rare.

In the PCR, 60 Vbeta and 13 Jbeta primers were used. Sequenced by immunoSEQ multiplex PCR; TCRdb stores in-frame clones only, minus some. Of approximately 190,000 clones listed, 82% are singletons. CDR3 length: 14 amino acids. From germline, CDR1 is SGHRS and CDR2 YFSETQ. V shed 1 base and J shed 7 bases, with 14 bases lying between them. Notes on this clone: Its matching antigen is unknown.

The receptor's source is a woman under 30 in good health and CMV-seronegative. The sample consisted of PBMCs. This chain joins TRBV5-1 and TRBJ1-2; D gene uncertain. CDR3 in amino acids: CASSLYGQEGGYTF. The CDR3 DNA follows: TGCGCCAGCAGCTTGTATGGGCAGGAGGGTGGCTACACCTTC.